The 20 T cell receptor beta chains below come from one sample, sequenced in a study of blood T cell repertoires in COVID-19. Produced via immunoSEQ multiplex PCR; TCRdb's table is partial and in-frame only. Here the sample spans 250,000 or so clones, 70% to 85% being singletons. Sample: peripheral blood. The origin of the receptors is a woman older than 75 with acute or convalescent COVID-19.

V is TRBV5-1 and J is TRBJ2-1; 11 bases match TRBD2. The CDR3 extends over 17 amino acids. The junction had 12 bases not matched to a gene; V was cut back by 5 bases and J by 5 bases. Germline V gene lookup returns CDR1 SGHRS and CDR2 YFSETQ. The CDR3 nucleotides are TGCGCCAGCAGACCTCTAGCGGGAGGCGGTGTTGACAATGAGCAGTTCTTC. It yields the protein CASRPLAGGGVDNEQFF.

The sample holds a few counts of this clone. The chain joins TRBV19 to TRBJ2-2; 12 bases are a match to TRBD2. CDR1 is LNHDA, CDR2 SQIVND, per germline (reference sequence). Germline trimming cut 5 bases from V and 4 bases from J; bases unmatched to any gene: 8. The CDR3 spans 17 residues. CDR3 amino acids: CASSPGLAGQFTGELFF. The CDR3 region has the DNA TGTGCCAGTAGTCCAGGACTAGCGGGGCAATTCACCGGGGAGCTGTTTTTT. The variable domain in full, completed from reference TRBV19 and TRBJ2-2, reads DGGITQSPKYLFRKEGQNVTLSCEQNLNHDAMYWYRQDPGQGLRLIYYSQIVNDFQKGDIAEGYSVSREKKESFPLTVTSAQKNPTAFYLCASSPGLAGQFTGELFFGEGSRLTVL.

CDR3 in amino acids: CATRGQDASEAFF. The CDR3 region has the DNA TGTGCCACCCGAGGACAGGACGCGTCTGAAGCTTTCTTT. J is TRBJ1-1 and V is TRBV7-8; 7 bases are shared with TRBD1. This CDR3 is built from 13 residues. The V gene end was trimmed by 10 bases and the J gene end by 6 bases; junction bases not matched to a gene: 11. Germline CDR1 is SGHVS and CDR2 is FQNEAQ.

As DNA, the CDR3 is TGTGCCAGCAGCTTATCGGTTTCGGGTATCCAAGAGACCCAGTACTTC. Residues: CASSLSVSGIQETQYF. The chain employs TRBV7-9 and TRBJ2-5; D gene ambiguous. This CDR3 region has 16 residues. V was trimmed by 2 bases and J by 1 base, leaving 14 bases between them. Germline CDR1 and CDR2: SEHNR and FQNEAQ (reference sequence).

The rearrangement links TRBV11-2 to TRBJ2-2, with TRBD1 matching 8 bases. V gave up 5 bases and J gave up 1 base; unmatched junction bases: 3. Germline V gene sequence: CDR1 SGHAT, CDR2 FQNNGV. The CDR3 has 15 residues. CDR3: CASSRQGMNTGELFF. The CDR3 region has the DNA TGTGCCAGCAGCCGACAGGGGATGAACACCGGGGAGCTGTTTTTT.

CDR3 sequence reads: CASSFRTGGKETQYF. In DNA, the CDR3 is TGTGCCAGCAGTTTCAGGACAGGGGGAAAGGAGACCCAGTACTTC. The chain recombines TRBV6-5 with TRBJ2-5; 10 bases are a match to TRBD1. The germline V gene encodes CDR1 MNHEY and CDR2 SVGAGI. After removal of 4 bases from V and 5 bases from J, the junction contained 7 bases not matched to a gene. The CDR3 totals 15 residues.

The V call is TRBV6-5, the J call TRBJ1-4; the match to TRBD1 covers 8 bases. The CDR3 consists of 15 residues. The germline gives CDR1 MNHEY, CDR2 SVGAGI. After removal of 6 bases from V and 1 base from J, the junction contained 4 bases not matched to a gene. The DNA for the CDR3 is TGTGCCAGCAGCGCACAGGGGGGAACTAATGAAAAACTGTTTTTT. Encoded protein: CASSAQGGTNEKLFF.

The gene calls are TRBV6-5 and TRBJ1-2, with 7 nucleotides matching TRBD1. Trimming took 6 bases from V and 2 from J; bases not matched to a gene: 6. The CDR3 is 14 amino acids. Germline CDR1 is MNHEY and CDR2 is SVGAGI. DNA of the CDR3: TGTGCCAGCAGCCCCGGGACAGACAACTATGGCTACACCTTC. This gives the protein CASSPGTDNYGYTF.

This sequence joins TRBV5-4 and TRBJ2-5; 10 bases map to TRBD2. The V and J ends lost 2 bases and 4 bases, in that order; junction bases with no gene match: 8. Germline V gene data show CDR1 as SGHNT and CDR2 as YYREEE (reference sequence). This CDR3 contains 16 residues. As DNA, the CDR3 is TGTGCCAGCAGCTTATCCAGCGGGAGGGCCGTAGAGACCCAGTACTTC. Amino acid sequence: CASSLSSGRAVETQYF.

This chain connects TRBV7-2 to TRBJ2-2; 8 bases are shared with TRBD2. Unmatched junction bases numbered 7, after V lost 6 bases and J lost 1 base. The germline CDR1 and CDR2 sequences are SGHTA and FQGNSA. The CDR3 covers 16 residues. The CDR3 protein is CASSSTSGLNTGELFF. The CDR3 DNA follows: TGTGCCAGCAGTTCAACTAGCGGATTGAACACCGGGGAGCTGTTTTTT.

The count of this clone is one. The chain joins TRBV12-3 or TRBV12-4 to TRBJ1-2; D might be TRBD1 (6 bases). CDR3 length: 13 amino acids. Trimming left V 7 bases short and J 4 bases short, with 13 bases between. The CDR3 sequence: CASIKGGSYGYTF. The CDR3 DNA reads TGTGCCAGCATTAAGGGGGGGTCCTATGGCTACACCTTC.

The chain uses TRBV11-2 and TRBJ1-1; D is perhaps TRBD1 (6 bases). The CDR3 totals 15 residues. V dropped 7 bases and J dropped 0 bases, with 15 bases sitting between them. Germline-derived CDR1 and CDR2 are SGHAT and FQNNGV. The CDR3 here is CASNNRVGVNTEAFF. CDR3 sequence (DNA): TGTGCCAGCAATAACAGGGTAGGGGTGAACACTGAAGCTTTCTTT.

V gene TRBV5-1 combines with J gene TRBJ2-5, with a weak D call TRBD2 (6 bases). V shed 4 bases and J shed 0 bases, with 16 bases lying between them. The CDR3 has 16 amino acids. The germline V gene has CDR1 SGHRS and CDR2 YFSETQ. In nucleotides, the CDR3 is TGCGCCAGCAGCCGACGGGCGGGGAGGTACCAAGAGACCCAGTACTTC. Its protein is CASSRRAGRYQETQYF.

The chain recombines TRBV6-5 with TRBJ1-2, with TRBD1 matching over 10 bases. The CDR3 loop spans 15 amino acids. After removal of 4 bases from V and 7 bases from J, the junction contained 9 bases not matched to a gene. CDR1 MNHEY and CDR2 SVGAGI come from the germline V gene. For the CDR3, the DNA is TGTGCCAGCAGTTCGCTTGGGACAGGGGCGTTTGGCTACACCTTC. Amino acid sequence: CASSSLGTGAFGYTF.

V and J are TRBV6-6 and TRBJ1-2; 9 bases fit TRBD1. V shed 7 bases, J shed 6 bases, and the junction held 9 bases outside the gene matches. The CDR3 is 14 residues long. Germline-derived CDR1 and CDR2 are MNHNY and SVGAGI (reference sequence). The CDR3 protein is CASTRGQGHHGYTF. CDR3 DNA sequence: TGTGCCAGCACCCGGGGACAGGGTCATCATGGCTACACCTTC.

The gene calls are TRBV5-1 and TRBJ2-1, with D perhaps matching TRBD2 (5 bases). The germline CDR1 and CDR2 sequences are SGHRS and YFSETQ. V was pared by 6 bases and J by 7 bases, with 20 bases between. The CDR3 is 15 amino acids. The CDR3, as DNA: TGCGCCAGCATCACGACGGCGGGCGTGGGAAATGAGCAGTTCTTC. Residues: CASITTAGVGNEQFF.

This clone was picked up a small number of times. This chain joins TRBV6-6 and TRBJ1-2; D is possibly TRBD1 (6 bases). V was cut by 7 bases and J by 5 bases, with 17 bases left in between. There are 14 residues in the CDR3. CDR1 is MNHNY, CDR2 SVGAGI, per germline (reference sequence). The CDR3: CASTDGQGKYGYTF. The CDR3 DNA sequence: TGTGCCAGCACCGACGGTCAGGGGAAATATGGCTACACCTTC.

On this clone: Different DNA sequences within this sample yield the same CDR3. The chain employs TRBV5-1 and TRBJ1-1; TRBD1 is a possible D gene (6 bases). From germline, CDR1 is SGHRS and CDR2 YFSETQ. This CDR3 comprises 14 residues. The ends were cut back, 3 bases at V and 1 base at J, with 10 bases in the middle. The CDR3 here is CASSSGQTNTEAFF. The CDR3 nucleotides are TGCGCCAGCAGCTCCGGACAGACGAACACTGAAGCTTTCTTT.

The rearrangement uses TRBV6-5 and TRBJ1-5; D is perhaps TRBD1 (6 bases). The germline V gene has CDR1 MNHEY and CDR2 SVGAGI. Trimming removed 6 bases from V and 0 bases from J, with 12 bases in between. CDR3 size: 15 residues. The CDR3 nucleotides read TGTGCCAGCAGACCAGGACAGTATAGCAATCAGCCCCAGCATTTT. It specifies CASRPGQYSNQPQHF.

The chain combines TRBV5-1 with TRBJ1-4, with D hard to call. Germline CDR1 is SGHRS and CDR2 is YFSETQ. This CDR3 comprises 13 residues. Trimming took off 2 bases at V and 7 bases at J, with 9 bases between the two ends. CDR3 DNA: TGCGCCAGCAGCTTAGGCCCGGGTGAAAAACTGTTTTTT. Translating it yields CASSLGPGEKLFF.